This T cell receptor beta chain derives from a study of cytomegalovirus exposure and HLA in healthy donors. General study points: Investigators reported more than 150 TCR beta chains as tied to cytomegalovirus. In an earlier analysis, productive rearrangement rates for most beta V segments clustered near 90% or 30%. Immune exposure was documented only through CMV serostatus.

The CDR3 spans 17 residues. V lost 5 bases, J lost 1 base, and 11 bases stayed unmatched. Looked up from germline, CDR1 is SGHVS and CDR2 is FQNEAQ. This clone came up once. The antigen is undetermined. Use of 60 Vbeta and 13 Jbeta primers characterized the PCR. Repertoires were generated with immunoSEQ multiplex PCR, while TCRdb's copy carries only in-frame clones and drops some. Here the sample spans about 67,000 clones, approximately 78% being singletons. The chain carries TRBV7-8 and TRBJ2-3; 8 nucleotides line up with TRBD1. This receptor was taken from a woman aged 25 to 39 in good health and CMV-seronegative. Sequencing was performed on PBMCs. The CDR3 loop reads CASSTDRGELGTDTQYF. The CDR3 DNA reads TGTGCCAGCAGCACCGACAGGGGTGAGTTGGGCACAGATACGCAGTATTTT.